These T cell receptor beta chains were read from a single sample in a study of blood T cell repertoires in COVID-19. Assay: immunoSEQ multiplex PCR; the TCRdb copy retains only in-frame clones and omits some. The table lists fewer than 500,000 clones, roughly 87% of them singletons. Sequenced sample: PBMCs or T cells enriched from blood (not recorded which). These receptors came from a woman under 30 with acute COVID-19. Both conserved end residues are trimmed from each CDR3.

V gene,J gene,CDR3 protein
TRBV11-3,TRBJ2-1,ASSPRTGTGFRNEQF
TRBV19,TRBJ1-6,ASSTDISYNSPLH
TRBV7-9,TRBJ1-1,ASSLVLGNTEAF
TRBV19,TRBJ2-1,ASSIGQSSYNEQF
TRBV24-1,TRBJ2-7,ATSDTVQGHEQY
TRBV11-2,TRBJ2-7,ASSFSSNEQY
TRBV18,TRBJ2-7,ASSPRARLAGSYEQY
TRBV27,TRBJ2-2,ASSLLQGLGLAGELF
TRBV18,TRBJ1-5,ASSPGQGSSNQPQH
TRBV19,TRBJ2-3,ASSIGGSTDTQY
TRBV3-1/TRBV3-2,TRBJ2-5,ASSPGWGGGETQY
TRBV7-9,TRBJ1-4,ASSLPGQGEEKLF
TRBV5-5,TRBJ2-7,ASSLRAGRFYEQY
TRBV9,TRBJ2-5,ASSGTYQETQY
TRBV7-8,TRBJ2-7,ASSLRGNEQY
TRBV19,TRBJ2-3,ASSLSTSGRVDTQY
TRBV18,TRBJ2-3,ASSPGAATRGEQY
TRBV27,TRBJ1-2,ASSLKDRGGGYT
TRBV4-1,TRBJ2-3,ASSQDIATDTQY
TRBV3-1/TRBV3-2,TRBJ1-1,ASSRGQGAEAF
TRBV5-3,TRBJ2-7,ARSRTVDGREYEQY
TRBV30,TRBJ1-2,AWSSRRGGFNYGYT
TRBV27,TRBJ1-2,ASTAQGQSPIYGYT
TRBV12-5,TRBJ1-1,ASGYQGTEAF
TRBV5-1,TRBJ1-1,ASSSDRGPNTEAF
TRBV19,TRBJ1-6,ATGQGEIPPLH
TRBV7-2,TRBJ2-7,ASNLGSGKWYEQY
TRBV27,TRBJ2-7,ASLDFLSYEQY
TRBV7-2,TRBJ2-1,ASSSNLGLAGYNEQF
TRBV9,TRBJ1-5,ASSEQASNQPQH
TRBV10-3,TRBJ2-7,AISQFTGSSYEQY
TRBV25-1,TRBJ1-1,ASSVTGGLNTEAF
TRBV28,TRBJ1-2,ASSIGQGGNGYT
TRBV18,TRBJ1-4,ASSMGQGREKLF
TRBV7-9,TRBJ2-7,ASGRDSPIYEQY
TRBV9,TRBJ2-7,ASSRDFSYEQY
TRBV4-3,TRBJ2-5,ASSQGMGRETQY
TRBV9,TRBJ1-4,ASGRSDEKLF
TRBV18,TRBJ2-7,ASSPGQSNSYEQY
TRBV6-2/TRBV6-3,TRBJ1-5,ASSYLLGRVNQPQH
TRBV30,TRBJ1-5,AWSYQGGDQPQH
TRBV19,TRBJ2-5,ASSGLAGSETQY
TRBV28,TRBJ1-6,ASSPDRAPQSSYNSPLH
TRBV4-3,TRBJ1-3,ASSQDVITNSGNTIY
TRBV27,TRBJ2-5,ASSPRTGLETQY
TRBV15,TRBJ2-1,ATSRVGGIEQF
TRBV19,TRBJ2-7,ASSIGQGGYEQY